This TCR beta chain was sequenced for a study of tumor-infiltrating lymphocytes in primary liver carcinoma. Points from the study as a whole: Relative to blood, tumors carried a significantly larger fraction of the repertoire in their top 250 clones (p = 0.039).

This clonotype is medium-sized by share. The antigen is not known. Without any cell sorting, roughly 18-31 mg of bulk tissue yielded co-extracted RNA and DNA. Germline assignment: CDR1 MDHEN and CDR2 SYDVKM. This CDR3 contains 14 residues. V was clipped by 6 bases and J by 4 bases, with 15 bases between them. A primer matching the constant region was used to make TCR beta cDNA from 450 to 500 ng of total RNA. Slightly modified ARM-PCR with three nested multiplex PCR rounds yielded TCR beta libraries. A C-beta reverse primer was combined with TRBV1-TRBV30 forward primers in the first two PCR rounds, and each round had around 11 cycles. TCRdb redid the calling of the multiplex PCR reads with MiXCR, one entry per CDR3 protein. Here the sample spans around 35,000 distinct CDR3 sequences, approximately 82% being singletons.

What was sequenced was tumor-adjacent normal liver tissue. The genes are TRBV28 and TRBJ2-5, with D maybe TRBD1 (6 bases). The clonotype comes from a middle-aged man with primary liver carcinoma and hepatitis B virus infection. The CDR3, as DNA: TGTGCCAGCAGCCTCACAGGGCAGGGAGAGACCCAGTACTTC. It is translated as CASSLTGQGETQYF.